The 20 T cell receptor beta chains listed next were all sequenced from one sample in a study of blood T cell repertoires in COVID-19. The data were produced by immunoSEQ multiplex PCR, yet TCRdb's version contains in-frame clones alone and is incomplete. This sample carries 250,000 to 300,000 clones, 80% to 90% of them seen once, and the ten largest clones take 11%. The sample consisted of peripheral blood. These receptors were obtained from a woman aged 70-85 years with acute or convalescent COVID-19.

The chain uses TRBV13 and TRBJ2-7; 8 bases are shared with TRBD1. The CDR3 has 14 amino acids. With 0 bases clipped from V and 6 bases from J, the junction kept 4 bases outside the gene matches. The V gene's germline CDR1 is PRHDT and CDR2 FYEKMQ (reference sequence). The CDR3 coding sequence is TGTGCCAGCAGCTTAGGGGACAGGGACAGCGAGCAGTACTTC. This translates into CASSLGDRDSEQYF.

The CDR3 region has the DNA TGCGCCAGCAGCCAAGATGGGAGAGGGACTGAAGCTTTCTTT. Translated, it gives CASSQDGRGTEAFF. The V gene is TRBV4-1, the J gene TRBJ1-1; D is undetermined. This CDR3 spans 14 amino acids. Trimming took off 0 bases at V and 5 bases at J, with 10 bases between the two ends. Germline values: CDR1 MGHRA, CDR2 YSYEKL.

The sample holds a few counts of this clone. The CDR3 DNA sequence: TGTGCCAGCTCACTTCTAAGGACAGGGAATGAGCAGTTCTTC. The encoded protein is CASSLLRTGNEQFF. J is TRBJ2-1 and V is TRBV18, with 8 nucleotides matching TRBD1. The trim removed 4 bases at V and 7 bases at J, leaving 6 bases unmatched. CDR3 length equals 14 residues. The V gene's germline CDR1 is KGHSH and CDR2 LQKENI.

This clone has only one observation. The genes are TRBV9 and TRBJ1-2; no clear D. Trimming stripped 0 bases from V and 8 bases from J, with 17 bases between. Germline V gene sequence: CDR1 SGDLS, CDR2 YYNGEE. The CDR3 runs 15 residues. The CDR3 protein is CASSVGRGPSWGYTF. In DNA, the CDR3 is TGTGCCAGCAGCGTAGGCCGGGGTCCCAGTTGGGGCTACACCTTC. The variable domain in full, completed from reference TRBV9 and TRBJ1-2, reads DSGVTQTPKHLITATGQRVTLRCSPRSGDLSVYWYQQSLDQGLQFLIQYYNGEERAKGNILERFSAQQFPDLHSELNLSSLELGDSALYFCASSVGRGPSWGYTFGSGTRLTVV.

The genes are TRBV5-1 and TRBJ2-7, with D possibly matching TRBD2 (6 bases). The V and J ends lost 0 bases and 3 bases respectively, with 10 bases between them. The CDR3 contains 14 residues. Germline V gives CDR1 SGHRS, CDR2 YFSETQ. CDR3 region: CASSLASVDYEQYF. The DNA of the CDR3 is TGCGCCAGCAGCTTGGCTAGCGTAGACTACGAGCAGTACTTC.

The rearrangement joins TRBV7-9 to TRBJ2-3; D possibly corresponds to TRBD1 (6 bases). The CDR3 covers 15 residues. Germline-derived CDR1 and CDR2 are SEHNR and FQNEAQ (reference sequence). Deletions cut 1 base from V and 5 bases from J, with 13 bases between. CDR3 coding DNA: TGTGCCAGCAGCTTAGACAGGGAAAATGGAGATACGCAGTATTTT. Its protein product is CASSLDRENGDTQYF.

This rearrangement joins TRBV11-3 to TRBJ2-5, with 7 bases matching TRBD1. The CDR3 consists of 14 residues. Germline lookup yields CDR1 SGHNT and CDR2 YENEEA. The J segment lost 1 base and the V segment lost 4 bases, leaving 3 bases of the junction unmatched. The CDR3 DNA reads TGTGCCAGCAGCTCCCGGGACAGCCAAGAGACCCAGTACTTC. Translation gives CASSSRDSQETQYF.

This chain connects TRBV2 to TRBJ1-5, with D hard to call. CDR3 size: 15 residues. Trimming took off 4 bases at V and 2 bases at J, with 12 bases between the two ends. Per the germline V gene, CDR1 is SNHLY and CDR2 is FYNNEI. The CDR3 DNA is TGTGCCAGCAGTGTCAGACGGGGAGGCAATCAGCCCCAGCATTTT. It specifies CASSVRRGGNQPQHF.

This rearrangement joins TRBV5-6 to TRBJ2-3; 9 bases agree with TRBD2. With 0 bases clipped from V and 3 bases from J, the junction kept 8 bases outside the gene matches. The length of the CDR3 is 17 residues. CDR1 is SGHDT and CDR2 is YYEEEE in the germline V gene. CDR3 loop: CASSLGRASGTTDTQYF. DNA of the CDR3: TGTGCCAGCAGCTTGGGGAGGGCTAGCGGGACTACAGATACGCAGTATTTT.

The chain uses TRBV7-9 and TRBJ2-7, with 7 nucleotides matching TRBD2. J was trimmed by 3 bases and V by 4 bases; bases with no gene match: 12. CDR3 length: 16 residues. Germline CDR1 and CDR2: SEHNR and FQNEAQ (reference sequence). CDR3 sequence reads: CASSSPEAGVSYEQYF. CDR3 nucleotide sequence: TGTGCCAGCAGCTCCCCGGAGGCGGGGGTTAGCTACGAGCAGTACTTC.

This rearrangement joins TRBV7-6 to TRBJ2-7, with 7 bases that match TRBD2. J lost 0 bases, V lost 8 bases, and 4 bases had no gene match. Germline-derived CDR1 and CDR2 are SGHVS and FNYEAQ. The CDR3 sequence is 13 residues long. CDR3 amino acids: CASARGSSYEQYF. CDR3 sequence (DNA): TGTGCCAGCGCGCGGGGGAGCTCCTACGAGCAGTACTTC.

V usage is TRBV2 and J usage is TRBJ2-2, with D possibly being TRBD1 (5 bases). The V end was cut by 5 bases, the J end by 1 base, with 8 bases between. Germline V CDR1 and CDR2: SNHLY, FYNNEI. CDR3 length: 14 residues. The CDR3 coding sequence is TGTGCCAGCAGTCCCAGGGTGAACACCGGGGAGCTGTTTTTT. Translating it yields CASSPRVNTGELFF.

V gene TRBV18 combines with J gene TRBJ1-1, with 7 bases matching TRBD1. V was clipped by 7 bases and J by 1 base; unmatched bases: 9. The germline V gene has CDR1 KGHSH and CDR2 LQKENI. This CDR3 region has 15 residues. The CDR3 loop is CASLPRGQPNTEAFF. DNA of the CDR3: TGTGCCAGCTTACCCCGGGGACAGCCGAACACTGAAGCTTTCTTT. Filled out from reference TRBV18 and TRBJ1-1, the complete variable domain reads NAGVMQNPRHLVRRRGQEARLRCSPMKGHSHVYWYRQLPEEGLKFMVYLQKENIIDESGMPKERFSAEFPKEGPSILRIQQVVRGDSAAYFCASLPRGQPNTEAFFGQGTRLTVV.

The chain has TRBV6-5 and TRBJ1-3, with 8 positions matching TRBD1. J gave up 4 bases and V 6 bases, and 8 bases lay outside the gene matches. Germline V gene data show CDR1 as MNHEY and CDR2 as SVGAGI. This CDR3 region has 15 residues. CDR3 DNA sequence: TGTGCCAGCAGCGTCAACCGGGACAGGGGAAACACCATATATTTT. Amino acids: CASSVNRDRGNTIYF.

The rearrangement uses TRBV18 and TRBJ1-1, with D possibly matching TRBD1 (5 bases). Trimming removed 3 bases from V and 5 bases from J, with 13 bases in between. The CDR3 runs 14 residues. Germline assignment: CDR1 KGHSH and CDR2 LQKENI. CDR3 DNA sequence: TGTGCCAGCTCACCGGAGGGGTCGGGGACTGAAGCTTTCTTT. This gives the protein CASSPEGSGTEAFF.

The V gene is TRBV7-3, the J gene TRBJ2-6, with D possibly TRBD2 on 6 matching bases. This CDR3 is 16 amino acids long. The germline V and J ends were trimmed by 5 bases and 0 bases, with 11 bases remaining between them. Germline assignment: CDR1 SGHTA and CDR2 FQGTGA. The CDR3: CASSPPGGSGANVLTF. In DNA form, the CDR3 reads TGTGCCAGCAGCCCCCCCGGGGGCTCTGGGGCCAACGTCCTGACTTTC.

The chain joins TRBV7-9 to TRBJ2-5; D unclear. V shed 3 bases and J shed 1 base, with 6 bases lying between them. Germline CDR1 is SEHNR and CDR2 is FQNEAQ (reference sequence). The CDR3 runs to 13 residues. The CDR3 DNA reads as TGTGCCAGCAGCTTTTTTAGCCAAGAGACCCAGTACTTC. Translating it yields CASSFFSQETQYF. Based on the CDR3 plus reference TRBV7-9 and TRBJ2-5, the full variable domain is DTGVSQNPRHKITKRGQNVTFRCDPISEHNRLYWYRQTLGQGPEFLTYFQNEAQLEKSRLLSDRFSAERPKGSFSTLEIQRTEQGDSAMYLCASSFFSQETQYFGPGTRLLVL.

V and J are TRBV15 and TRBJ1-1; 7 nucleotides agree with TRBD1. CDR3 length: 17 residues. The J segment lost 4 bases and the V segment lost 5 bases, leaving 16 bases of the junction unmatched. CDR1 and CDR2 from the germline V gene are LNHNV and YYDKDF (reference sequence). DNA for the CDR3: TGTGCCACCAGCCCAAGAGGGTCCTCGACAGGGCGCACTGAAGCTTTCTTT. Amino acids: CATSPRGSSTGRTEAFF. Filled out from reference TRBV15 and TRBJ1-1, the complete variable domain reads DAMVIQNPRYQVTQFGKPVTLSCSQTLNHNVMYWYQQKSSQAPKLLFHYYDKDFNNEADTPDNFQSRRPNTSFCFLDIRSPGLGDTAMYLCATSPRGSSTGRTEAFFGQGTRLTVV.

This clone is a singleton in its sample. The chain carries TRBV5-8 and TRBJ2-7; 10 nucleotides align to TRBD1. CDR1 SGHTS and CDR2 YDEGEE come from the germline V gene. Germline trimming cut 3 bases from V and 4 bases from J; bases unmatched to any gene: 4. The length of the CDR3 is 14 residues. CDR3 loop: CASSSGTGEYEQYF. As DNA, the CDR3 is TGTGCCAGCAGCTCTGGGACAGGGGAATACGAGCAGTACTTC.

V is TRBV10-1 and J is TRBJ1-4, with 9 bases that match TRBD1. V lost 4 bases to trimming and J lost 0 bases; unmatched junction nucleotides: 3. Per the germline V gene, CDR1 is WNHNN and CDR2 is SYGVQD (reference sequence). The CDR3 is made up of 16 amino acids. The CDR3 nucleotides are TGCGCCAGCAGTGGGGGGACAGGGCCAACTAATGAAAAACTGTTTTTT. This gives the protein CASSGGTGPTNEKLFF.